The text below deals with one T cell receptor beta chain. This entry belongs to a study of T cell changes during pregnancy in multiple sclerosis. The repertoire was sequenced with immunoSEQ multiplex PCR; TCRdb's copy has only in-frame clones and lacks some. The sample lists about 53,000 clones; around 90% were seen once. CDR3 length equals 13 residues. Trimming removed 3 bases at V and 3 bases at J, with 6 bases between. Germline assignment: CDR1 LNHDA and CDR2 SQIVND (reference sequence). The clonotype comes from a female donor with multiple sclerosis, enrolled in a pregnancy study. This chain links TRBV19 with TRBJ1-5; D unclear. This material consisted of CD4+ T cells from peripheral blood mononuclear cells, taken in the third trimester of pregnancy. CDR3: CASSIPNNQPQHF. In DNA form, the CDR3 reads TGTGCCAGTAGTATTCCTAACAATCAGCCCCAGCATTTT.